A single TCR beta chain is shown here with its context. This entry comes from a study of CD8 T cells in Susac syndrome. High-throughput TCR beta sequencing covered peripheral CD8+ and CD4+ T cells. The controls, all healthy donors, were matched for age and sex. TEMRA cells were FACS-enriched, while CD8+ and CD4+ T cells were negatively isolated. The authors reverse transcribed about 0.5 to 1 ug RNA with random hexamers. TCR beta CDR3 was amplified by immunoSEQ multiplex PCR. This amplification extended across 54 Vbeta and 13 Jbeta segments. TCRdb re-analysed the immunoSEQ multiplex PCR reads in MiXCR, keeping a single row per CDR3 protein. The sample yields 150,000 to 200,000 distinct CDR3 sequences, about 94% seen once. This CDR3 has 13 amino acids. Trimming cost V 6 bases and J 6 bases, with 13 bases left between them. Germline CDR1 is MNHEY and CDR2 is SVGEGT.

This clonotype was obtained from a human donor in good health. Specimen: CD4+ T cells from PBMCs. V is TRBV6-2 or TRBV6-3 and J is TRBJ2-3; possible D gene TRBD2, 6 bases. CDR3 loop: CASRPSADDTQYF. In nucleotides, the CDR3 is TGTGCCAGCAGACCTAGCGCCGACGATACGCAGTATTTT.